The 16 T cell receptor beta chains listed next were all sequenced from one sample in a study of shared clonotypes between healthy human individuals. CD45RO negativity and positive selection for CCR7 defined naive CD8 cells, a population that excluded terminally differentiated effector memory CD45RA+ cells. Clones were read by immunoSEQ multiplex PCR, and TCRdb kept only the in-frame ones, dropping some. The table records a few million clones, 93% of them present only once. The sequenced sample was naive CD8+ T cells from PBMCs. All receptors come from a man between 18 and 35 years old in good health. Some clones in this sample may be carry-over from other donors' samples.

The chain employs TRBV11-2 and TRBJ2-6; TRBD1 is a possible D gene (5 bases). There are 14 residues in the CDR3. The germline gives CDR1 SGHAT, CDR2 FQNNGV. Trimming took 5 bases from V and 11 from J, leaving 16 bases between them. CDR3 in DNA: TGTGCCAGCAGCCCTCTACAGGCCTCCTACGTCCTGACTTTC. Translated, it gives CASSPLQASYVLTF.

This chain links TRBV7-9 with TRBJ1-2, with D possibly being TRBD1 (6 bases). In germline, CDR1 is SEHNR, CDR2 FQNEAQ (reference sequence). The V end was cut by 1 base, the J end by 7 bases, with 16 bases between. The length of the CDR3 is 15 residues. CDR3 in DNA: TGTGCCAGCAGCTTAGGCGCCACCGGGGGCTCTGGCTACACCTTC. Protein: CASSLGATGGSGYTF.

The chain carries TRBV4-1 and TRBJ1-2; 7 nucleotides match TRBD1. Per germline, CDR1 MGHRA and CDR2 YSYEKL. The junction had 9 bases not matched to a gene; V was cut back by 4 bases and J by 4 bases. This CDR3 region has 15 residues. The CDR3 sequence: CASSRQGGLGYGYTF. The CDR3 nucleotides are TGCGCCAGCAGCCGACAAGGGGGCCTGGGCTATGGCTACACCTTC.

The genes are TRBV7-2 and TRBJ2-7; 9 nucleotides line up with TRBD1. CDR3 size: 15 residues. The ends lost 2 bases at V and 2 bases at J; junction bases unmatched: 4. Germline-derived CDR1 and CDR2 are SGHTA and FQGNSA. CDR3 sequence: CASSLRDRVAYEQYF. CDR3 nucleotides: TGTGCCAGCAGCTTACGGGACAGGGTGGCCTACGAGCAGTACTTC. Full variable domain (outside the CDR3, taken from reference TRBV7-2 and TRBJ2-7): GAGVSQSPSNKVTEKGKDVELRCDPISGHTALYWYRQSLGQGLEFLIYFQGNSAPDKSGLPSDRFSAERTGGSVSTLTIQRTQQEDSAVYLCASSLRDRVAYEQYFGPGTRLTVT.

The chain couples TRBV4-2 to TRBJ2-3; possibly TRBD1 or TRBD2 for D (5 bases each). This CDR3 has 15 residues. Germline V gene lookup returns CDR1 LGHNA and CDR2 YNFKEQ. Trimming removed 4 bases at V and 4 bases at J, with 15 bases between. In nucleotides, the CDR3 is TGTGCCAGCAGCCTAGGGGCTAGCTGGGCAGATACGCAGTATTTT. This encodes CASSLGASWADTQYF.

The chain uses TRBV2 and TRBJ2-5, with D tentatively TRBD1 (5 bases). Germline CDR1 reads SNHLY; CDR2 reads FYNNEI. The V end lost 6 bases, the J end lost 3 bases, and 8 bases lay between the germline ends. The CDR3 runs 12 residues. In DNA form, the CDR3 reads TGTGCCAGCAGCCAGGGTAAAGAGACCCAGTACTTC. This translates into CASSQGKETQYF.

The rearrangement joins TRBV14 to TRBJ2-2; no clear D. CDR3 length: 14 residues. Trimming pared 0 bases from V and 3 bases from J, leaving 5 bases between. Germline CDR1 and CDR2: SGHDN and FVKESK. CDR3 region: CASSQDLYTGELFF. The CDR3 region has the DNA TGTGCCAGCAGCCAAGATCTCTACACCGGGGAGCTGTTTTTT. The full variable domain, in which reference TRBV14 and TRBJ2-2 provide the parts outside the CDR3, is EAGVTQFPSHSVIEKGQTVTLRCDPISGHDNLYWYRRVMGKEIKFLLHFVKESKQDESGMPNNRFLAERTGGTYSTLKVQPAELEDSGVYFCASSQDLYTGELFFGEGSRLTVL.

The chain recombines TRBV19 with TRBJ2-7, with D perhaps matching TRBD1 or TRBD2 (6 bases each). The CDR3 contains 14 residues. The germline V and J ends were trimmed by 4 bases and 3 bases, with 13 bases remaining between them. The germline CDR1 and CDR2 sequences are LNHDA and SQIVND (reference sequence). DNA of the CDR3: TGTGCCAGTAGTACCAGGGGAGGTTACTACGAGCAGTACTTC. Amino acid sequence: CASSTRGGYYEQYF.

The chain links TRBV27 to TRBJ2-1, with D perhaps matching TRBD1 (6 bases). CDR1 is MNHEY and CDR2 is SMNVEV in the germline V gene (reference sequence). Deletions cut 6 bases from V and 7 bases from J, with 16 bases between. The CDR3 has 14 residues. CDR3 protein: CASRPIPGHNEQFF. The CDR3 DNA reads TGTGCCAGCAGACCCATACCGGGACATAATGAGCAGTTCTTC.

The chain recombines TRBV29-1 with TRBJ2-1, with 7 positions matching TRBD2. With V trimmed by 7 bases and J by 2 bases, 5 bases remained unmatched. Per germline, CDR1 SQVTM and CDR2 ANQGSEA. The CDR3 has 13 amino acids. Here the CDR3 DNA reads TGCAGCGACCGGGACTATACCTACAATGAGCAGTTCTTC. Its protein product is CSDRDYTYNEQFF.

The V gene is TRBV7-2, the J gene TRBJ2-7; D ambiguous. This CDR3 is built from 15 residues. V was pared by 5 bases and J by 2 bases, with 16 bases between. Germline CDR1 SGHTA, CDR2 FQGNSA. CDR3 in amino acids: CASSRAAWRTYEQYF. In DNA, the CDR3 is TGTGCCAGCAGCCGTGCCGCTTGGCGGACCTACGAGCAGTACTTC.

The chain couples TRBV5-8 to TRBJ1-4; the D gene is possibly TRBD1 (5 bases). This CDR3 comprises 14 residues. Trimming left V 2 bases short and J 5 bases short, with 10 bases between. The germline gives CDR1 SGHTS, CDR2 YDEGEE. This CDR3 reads CASSFRRGNEKLFF. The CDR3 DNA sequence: TGTGCCAGCAGCTTTCGACGGGGGAATGAAAAACTGTTTTTT. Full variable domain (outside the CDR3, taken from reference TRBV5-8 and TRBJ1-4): EAGVTQSPTHLIKTRGQQATLRCSPISGHTSVYWYQQALGLGLQFLLWYDEGEERNRGNFPPRFSGRQFPNYSSELNVNALELEDSALYLCASSFRRGNEKLFFGSGTQLSVL.

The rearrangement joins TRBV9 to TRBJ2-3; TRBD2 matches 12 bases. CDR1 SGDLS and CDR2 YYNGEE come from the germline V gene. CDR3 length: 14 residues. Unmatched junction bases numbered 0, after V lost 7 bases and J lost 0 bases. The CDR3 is CASGLAGSTDTQYF. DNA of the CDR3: TGTGCCAGCGGACTAGCGGGGAGCACAGATACGCAGTATTTT.

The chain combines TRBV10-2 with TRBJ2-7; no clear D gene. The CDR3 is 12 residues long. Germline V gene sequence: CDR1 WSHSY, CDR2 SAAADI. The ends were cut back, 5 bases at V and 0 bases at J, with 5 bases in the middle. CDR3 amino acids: CASSTSSYEQYF. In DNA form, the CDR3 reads TGCGCCAGCAGTACCAGCTCCTACGAGCAGTACTTC.

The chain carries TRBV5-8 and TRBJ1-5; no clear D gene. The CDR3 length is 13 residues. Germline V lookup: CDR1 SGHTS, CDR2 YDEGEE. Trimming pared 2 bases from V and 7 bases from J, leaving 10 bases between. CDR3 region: CASSFGSRQPQHF. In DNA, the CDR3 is TGTGCCAGCAGCTTCGGGTCCCGGCAGCCCCAGCATTTT.

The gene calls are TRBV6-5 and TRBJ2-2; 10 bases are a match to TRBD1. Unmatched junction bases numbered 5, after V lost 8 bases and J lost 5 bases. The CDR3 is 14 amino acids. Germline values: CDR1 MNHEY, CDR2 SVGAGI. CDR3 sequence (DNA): TGTGCCAGCGGGGGGACAGGGGAAACCGGGGAGCTGTTTTTT. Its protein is CASGGTGETGELFF.